This record covers a single TCR beta chain. The source of the sample is a study of blood T cell repertoires in COVID-19. The wider study: In each case, the material was cDNA or gDNA derived from T cells, B-cell-depleted T cells, or PBMCs.

Assay used: immunoSEQ multiplex PCR; TCRdb lists only in-frame clones, some missing. The sample holds 300,000 to 450,000 clones, around 87% seen once. Germline-derived CDR1 and CDR2 are SGHVS and FNYEAQ. V lost 5 bases, J lost 2 bases, and 16 bases lay in between. The CDR3 length is 16 residues. Seattle participants joined during active infection and were tracked over time. This sequence originates from a woman in her twenties or thirties with COVID-19, enrolled during active disease. Sequencing was carried out using peripheral blood. The V gene is TRBV7-6, the J gene TRBJ2-1, with D perhaps TRBD2 (6 bases). The CDR3 DNA reads TGTGCCAGCAGCCAACTAGCCTCCTGGGCCTACAATGAGCAGTTCTTC. This translates into CASSQLASWAYNEQFF.